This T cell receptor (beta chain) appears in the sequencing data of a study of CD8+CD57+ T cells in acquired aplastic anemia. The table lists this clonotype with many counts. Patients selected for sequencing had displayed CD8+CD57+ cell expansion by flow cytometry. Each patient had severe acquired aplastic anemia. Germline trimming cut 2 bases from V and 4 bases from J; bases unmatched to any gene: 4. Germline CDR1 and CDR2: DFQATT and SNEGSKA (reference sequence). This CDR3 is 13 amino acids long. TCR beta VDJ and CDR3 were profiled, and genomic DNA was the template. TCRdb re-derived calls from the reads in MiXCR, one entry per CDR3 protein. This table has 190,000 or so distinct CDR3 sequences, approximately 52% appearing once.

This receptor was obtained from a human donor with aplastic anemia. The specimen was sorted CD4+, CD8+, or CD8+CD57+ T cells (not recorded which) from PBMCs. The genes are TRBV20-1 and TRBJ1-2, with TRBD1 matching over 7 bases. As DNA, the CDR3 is TGCAGTGCTAGAATAGGGGGCGGCTATGGCTACACCTTC. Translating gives CSARIGGGYGYTF.